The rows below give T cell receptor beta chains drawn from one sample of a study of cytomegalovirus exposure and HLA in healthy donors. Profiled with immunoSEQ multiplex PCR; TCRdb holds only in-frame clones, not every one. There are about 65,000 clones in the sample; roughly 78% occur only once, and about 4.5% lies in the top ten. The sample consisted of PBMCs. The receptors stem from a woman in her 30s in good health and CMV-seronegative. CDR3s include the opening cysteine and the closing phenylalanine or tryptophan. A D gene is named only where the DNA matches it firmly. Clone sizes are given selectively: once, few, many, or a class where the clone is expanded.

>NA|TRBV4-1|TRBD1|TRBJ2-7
TGCGCCAGCAGCCAAGCAAGCTTCCGGGACAGGGGATACGAGCAGTACTTC
CASSQASFRDRGYEQYF
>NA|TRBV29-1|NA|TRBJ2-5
TGCAGCGTTGCCATTACTAGCACCACGGCAGAGACCCAGTACTTC
CSVAITSTTAETQYF
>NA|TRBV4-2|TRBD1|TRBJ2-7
TGTGCCAGCAGCCACCGGGACAGAATGTCGGACGAGCAGTACTTC
CASSHRDRMSDEQYF
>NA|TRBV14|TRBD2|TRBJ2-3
TGTGCCAGCAGCCAGTTTGGCGGGAGGGCCATGGATACGCAGTATTTT
CASSQFGGRAMDTQYF
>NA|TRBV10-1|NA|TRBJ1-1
TGCGCCAGCAAAAAGGGGCAGAACACTGAAGCTTTCTTT
CASKKGQNTEAFF
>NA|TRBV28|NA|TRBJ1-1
TGTGCCAGCAGTTTATCCAGGATGAACACTGAAGCTTTCTTT
CASSLSRMNTEAFF
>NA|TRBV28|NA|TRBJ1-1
TGTGCCAGCAGCCCACCCATCGCTGGCAACACTGAAGCTTTCTTT
CASSPPIAGNTEAFF
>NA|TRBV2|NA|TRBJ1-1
TGTGCCAGCGCAAGGACAGACACTGAAGCTTTCTTT
CASARTDTEAFF
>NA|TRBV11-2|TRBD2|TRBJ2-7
TGTGCCAGCAGCCCCCGCCTAGGGACTAGCGTTTACGAGCAGTACTTC
CASSPRLGTSVYEQYF
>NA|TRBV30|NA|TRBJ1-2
TGTGCCTGGAGTGGTGGGGGGACTGGCTACACCTTC
CAWSGGGTGYTF
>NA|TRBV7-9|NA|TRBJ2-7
TGTGCCAGCACCCGCGGGCCACACACCGGGCAGTACTTC
CASTRGPHTGQYF
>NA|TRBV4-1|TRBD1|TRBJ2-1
TGCGCCAGCAGCCAGAGGACAGGGGGCTCTAACAATGAGCAGTTCTTC
CASSQRTGGSNNEQFF
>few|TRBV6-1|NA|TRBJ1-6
TGTGCCAGCAGTGAAGCACTCCGGGCGGGGCGCGGATCACCCCTCCACTTT
CASSEALRAGRGSPLHF
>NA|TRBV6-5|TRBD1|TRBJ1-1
TGTGCCAGCAGCGGGACAGGGATTTCGTTGGGGGCTTTCTTT
CASSGTGISLGAFF
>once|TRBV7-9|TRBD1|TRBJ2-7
TGTGCCACGACCCCTACAGGGGTGTTCTACGAGCAGTACTTC
CATTPTGVFYEQYF
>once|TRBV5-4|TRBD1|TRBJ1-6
TGTGCCAGCAGCTTGTCGGCACAGGGGAGTTGGGGTCCCCTCCACTTT
CASSLSAQGSWGPLHF
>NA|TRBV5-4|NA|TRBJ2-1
TGTGCCAGCAGCTTGGCCGGTGTGCCCCGGCAGTTCTTC
CASSLAGVPRQFF
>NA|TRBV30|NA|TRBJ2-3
TGTGCCTGGAGTGTACGTGAGGGAGATACGCAGTATTTT
CAWSVREGDTQYF
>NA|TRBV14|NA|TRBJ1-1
TGTGCCAGCAGCCTCCTGGGAGGGAGGAGCACTGAAGCTTTCTTT
CASSLLGGRSTEAFF
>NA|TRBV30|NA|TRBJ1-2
TGTGCCTGGAACAAGTTCGACAGGTGGATCATTAACTATGGCTACACCTTC
CAWNKFDRWIINYGYTF
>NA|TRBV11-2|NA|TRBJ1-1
TGTGCCAGCAGCTTGGTGAAGGGGTCTGAAGCTTTCTTT
CASSLVKGSEAFF
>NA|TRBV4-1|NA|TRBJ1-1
TGCGCCAGCAGCCAAGTCGGGGAGAACACTGAAGCTTTCTTT
CASSQVGENTEAFF
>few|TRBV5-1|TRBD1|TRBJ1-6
TGCGCCAGCAGCTTGACAGGGGGTAATTCACCCCTCCACTTT
CASSLTGGNSPLHF
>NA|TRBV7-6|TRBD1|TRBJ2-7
TGTGCCAGCAGCTTCCGGGCGGGACCGGGACAGGGCTACGAGCAGTACTTC
CASSFRAGPGQGYEQYF
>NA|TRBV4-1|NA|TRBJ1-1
TGCGCCAGCAGCCAAGCCGGCCTCGGGTGGATGAACACTGAAGCTTTCTTT
CASSQAGLGWMNTEAFF
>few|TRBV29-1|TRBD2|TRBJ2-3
TGCAGCGTCGCCAGGCGGGGGGCCACAGATACGCAGTATTTT
CSVARRGATDTQYF
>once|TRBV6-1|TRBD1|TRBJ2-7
TGTGCCAGCACCCAAACAGGGGTCAACTCCTACGAGCAGTACTTC
CASTQTGVNSYEQYF
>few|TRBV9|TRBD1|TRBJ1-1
TGTGCCAGCAGCGTAGCAGGGGGCGCGGGTACTGAAGCTTTCTTT
CASSVAGGAGTEAFF
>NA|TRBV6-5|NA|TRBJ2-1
TGTGCCAGCAGTTACATCGGTAGCTCCAATGAGCAGTTCTTC
CASSYIGSSNEQFF
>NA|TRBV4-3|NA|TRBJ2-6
TGCGCCAGCAGCCAAGATCAGGGAACTGGGGCCAACGTCCTGACTTTC
CASSQDQGTGANVLTF
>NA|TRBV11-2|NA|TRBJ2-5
TGTGCCAGCAGCTTACCACAGGGTCACCCCCAGTACTTC
CASSLPQGHPQYF
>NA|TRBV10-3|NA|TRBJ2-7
TGTGCCATCAGTGTCCAGGGGAAGCACAACGAGCAGTACTTC
CAISVQGKHNEQYF
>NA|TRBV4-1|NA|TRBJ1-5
TGCGCCAGCAGCCACCCTGACAGGTACAATCAGCCCCAGCATTTT
CASSHPDRYNQPQHF
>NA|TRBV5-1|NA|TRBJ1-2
TGCGCCAGCAGCTTGGCCGGGGGGTTATATGGCTACACCTTC
CASSLAGGLYGYTF
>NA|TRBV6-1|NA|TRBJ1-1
TGTGCCAGCAGTGATTTGGTGGGGCTGAGGACTGAAGCTTTCTTT
CASSDLVGLRTEAFF
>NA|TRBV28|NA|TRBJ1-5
TGTGCCAGCAGTTTGGACATTGCGAATCAGCCCCAGCATTTT
CASSLDIANQPQHF
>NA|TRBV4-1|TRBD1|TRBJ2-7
TGCGCCAGCAGCCAGTACCGGGACAGGGCTGGAGAGCAGTACTTC
CASSQYRDRAGEQYF
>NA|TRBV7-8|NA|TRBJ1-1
TGTGCCAGCAGATCGACACTAGGAAACACTGAAGCTTTCTTT
CASRSTLGNTEAFF
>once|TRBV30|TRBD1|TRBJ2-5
TGTGCCTGGAGTGCGACAGGGACCCCAGAGACCCAGTACTTC
CAWSATGTPETQYF
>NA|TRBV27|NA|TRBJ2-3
TGTGCCAGCAGTCAAGGCCGAGGGGATACGCAGTATTTT
CASSQGRGDTQYF
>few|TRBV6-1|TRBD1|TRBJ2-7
TGTGCCAGCAGCCCCGACAGGGCCTACGAGCAGTACTTC
CASSPDRAYEQYF
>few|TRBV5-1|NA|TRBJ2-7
TGCGCCAGCAGCTTGAGGGGGGGGCCCACCTACGAGCAGTACTTC
CASSLRGGPTYEQYF
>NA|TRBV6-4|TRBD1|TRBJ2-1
TGTGCCAGCAGAGATACGACAGGGGGATATGATGATGAGCAGTTCTTC
CASRDTTGGYDDEQFF
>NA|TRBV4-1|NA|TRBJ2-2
TGCGCCAGCAGCCAAGACCTCACCGGGGAGCTGTTTTTT
CASSQDLTGELFF
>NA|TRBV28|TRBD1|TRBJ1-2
TGTGCCAGCAGAAGGACAGGGTCCAACTATGGCTACACCTTC
CASRRTGSNYGYTF
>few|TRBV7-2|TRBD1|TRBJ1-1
TGTGCCAGCAGCCTGGACAGGGGAGGCACTGAAGCTTTCTTT
CASSLDRGGTEAFF
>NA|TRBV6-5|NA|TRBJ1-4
TGTGCCAGCAGACGGGACATAGGGAATGAAAAACTGTTTTTT
CASRRDIGNEKLFF
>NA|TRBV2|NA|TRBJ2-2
TGTGCCAGCAGTGTCCTAGAGAACACCGGGGAGCTGTTTTTT
CASSVLENTGELFF
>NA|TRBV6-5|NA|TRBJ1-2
TGTGCCAGCAGTTACCAGGCAGCTAACTATGGCTACACCTTC
CASSYQAANYGYTF
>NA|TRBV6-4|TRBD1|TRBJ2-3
TGTGCCAGCAGTGAACAGGGGGCAGGCCCATCGGATACGCAGTATTTT
CASSEQGAGPSDTQYF
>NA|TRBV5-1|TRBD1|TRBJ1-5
TGCGCCAGCAGCCGGACAGGGGACGGCAATCAGCCCCAGCATTTT
CASSRTGDGNQPQHF
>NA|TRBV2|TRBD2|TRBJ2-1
TGTGCCAGCATAGGACTAGCGGGGGGTGAGCAGTTCTTC
CASIGLAGGEQFF
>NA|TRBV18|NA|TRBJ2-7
TGTGCCAGCTCACCAGTAGCGAACTACGAGCAGTACTTC
CASSPVANYEQYF
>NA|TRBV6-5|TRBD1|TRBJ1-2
TGTGCCAGCCGGACAGGGGGCGACTATGGCTACACCTTC
CASRTGGDYGYTF
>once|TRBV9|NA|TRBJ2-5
TGTGCCAGCAGTTCTACTAGGCTCCCGAGGGAGACCCAGTACTTC
CASSSTRLPRETQYF
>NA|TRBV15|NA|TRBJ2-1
TGTGCCACCTGGTCCGGGGGATTTTACAATGAGCAGTTCTTC
CATWSGGFYNEQFF